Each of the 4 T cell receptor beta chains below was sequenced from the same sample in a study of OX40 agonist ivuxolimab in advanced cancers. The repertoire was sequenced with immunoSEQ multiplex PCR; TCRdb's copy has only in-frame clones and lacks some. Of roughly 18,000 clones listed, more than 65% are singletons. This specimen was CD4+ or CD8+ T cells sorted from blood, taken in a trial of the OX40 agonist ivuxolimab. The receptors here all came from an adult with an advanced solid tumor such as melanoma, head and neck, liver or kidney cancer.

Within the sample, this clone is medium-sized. CDR3 nucleotides: TGTGCCAGCAGCTTAGGTGCGGGGGAAGGGTATGGCTACACCTTC. The encoded protein is CASSLGAGEGYGYTF. The gene calls are TRBV7-8 and TRBJ1-2, with D maybe TRBD1 (5 bases). The CDR3 sequence is 15 residues long. Trimming took 1 base from V and 5 from J, leaving 14 bases between them. CDR1 and CDR2 from the germline V gene are SGHVS and FQNEAQ.

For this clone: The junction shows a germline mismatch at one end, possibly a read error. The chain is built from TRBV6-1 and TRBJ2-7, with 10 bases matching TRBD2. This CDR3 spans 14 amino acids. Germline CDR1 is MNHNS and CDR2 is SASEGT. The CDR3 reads CAGSGLAVRSEQYF. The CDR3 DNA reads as TGTGCCGGCAGTGGACTAGCGGTTAGAAGCGAGCAGTACTTC.

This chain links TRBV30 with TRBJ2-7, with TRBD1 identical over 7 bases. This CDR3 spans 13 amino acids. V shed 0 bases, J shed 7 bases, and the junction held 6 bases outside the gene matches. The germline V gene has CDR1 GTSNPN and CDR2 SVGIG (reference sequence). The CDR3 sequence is CAWSVLGGGEQYF. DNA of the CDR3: TGTGCCTGGAGTGTACTAGGGGGCGGGGAGCAGTACTTC. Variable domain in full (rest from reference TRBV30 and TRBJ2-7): SQTIHQWPATLVQPVGSPLSLECTVEGTSNPNLYWYRQAAGRGLQLLFYSVGIGQISSEVPQNLSASRPQDRQFILSSKKLLLSDSGFYLCAWSVLGGGEQYFGPGTRLTVT.

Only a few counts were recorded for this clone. The CDR3 region is CASSLQGAYTEAFF. CDR3 in DNA: TGTGCCAGCAGCCTACAGGGGGCATACACTGAAGCTTTCTTT. This sequence joins TRBV28 and TRBJ1-1; TRBD1 aligns across 9 bases. Germline CDR1 MDHEN, CDR2 SYDVKM. V dropped 6 bases and J dropped 3; count of bases not matched to a gene: 5. The CDR3 sequence is 14 residues long.